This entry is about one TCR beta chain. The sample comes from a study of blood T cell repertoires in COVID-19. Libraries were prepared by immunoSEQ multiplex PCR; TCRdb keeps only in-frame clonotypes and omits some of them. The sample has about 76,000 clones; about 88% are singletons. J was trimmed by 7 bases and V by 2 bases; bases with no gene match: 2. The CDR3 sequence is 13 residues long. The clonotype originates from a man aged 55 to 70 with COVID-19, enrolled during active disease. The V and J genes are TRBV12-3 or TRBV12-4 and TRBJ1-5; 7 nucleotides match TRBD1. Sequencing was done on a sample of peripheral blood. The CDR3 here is CASSLTGDQPQHF. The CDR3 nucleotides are TGTGCCAGCAGTTTAACAGGGGACCAGCCCCAGCATTTT.